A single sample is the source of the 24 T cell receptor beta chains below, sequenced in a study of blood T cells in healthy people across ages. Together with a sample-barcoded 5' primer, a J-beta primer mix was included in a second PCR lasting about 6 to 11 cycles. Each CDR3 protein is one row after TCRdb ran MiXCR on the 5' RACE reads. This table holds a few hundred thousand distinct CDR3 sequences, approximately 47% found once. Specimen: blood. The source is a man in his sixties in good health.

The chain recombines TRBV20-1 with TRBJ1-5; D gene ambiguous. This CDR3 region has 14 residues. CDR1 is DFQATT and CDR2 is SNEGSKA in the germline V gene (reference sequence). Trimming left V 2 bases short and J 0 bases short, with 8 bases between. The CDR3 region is CSARQKNSNQPQHF. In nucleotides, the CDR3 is TGCAGTGCTAGACAGAAGAATAGCAATCAGCCCCAGCATTTT.

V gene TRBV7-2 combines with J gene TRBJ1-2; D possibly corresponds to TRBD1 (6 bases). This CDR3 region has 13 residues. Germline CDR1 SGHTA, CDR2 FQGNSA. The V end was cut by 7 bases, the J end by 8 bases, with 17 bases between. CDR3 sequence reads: CASTKTGWEGYTF. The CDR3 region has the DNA TGTGCCAGCACCAAAACAGGGTGGGAGGGCTACACCTTC.

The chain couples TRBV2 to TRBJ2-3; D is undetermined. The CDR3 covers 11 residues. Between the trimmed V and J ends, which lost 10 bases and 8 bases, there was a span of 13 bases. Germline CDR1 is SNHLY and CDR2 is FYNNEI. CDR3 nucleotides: TGTGCCACCGGCATTTTGCGTACGCAGTATTTT. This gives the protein CATGILRTQYF.

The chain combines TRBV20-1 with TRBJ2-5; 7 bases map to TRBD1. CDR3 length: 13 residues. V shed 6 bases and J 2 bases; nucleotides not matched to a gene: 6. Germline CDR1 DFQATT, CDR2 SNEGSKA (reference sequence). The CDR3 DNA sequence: TGCAGTGCAGAACAGGGGACACAAGAGACCCAGTACTTC. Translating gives CSAEQGTQETQYF.

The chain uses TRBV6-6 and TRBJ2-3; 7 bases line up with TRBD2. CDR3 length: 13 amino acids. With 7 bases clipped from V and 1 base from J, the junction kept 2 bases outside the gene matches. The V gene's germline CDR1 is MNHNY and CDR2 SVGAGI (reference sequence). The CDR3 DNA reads TGTGCCAGCAACCGGGGGGGCACAGATACGCAGTATTTT. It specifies CASNRGGTDTQYF.

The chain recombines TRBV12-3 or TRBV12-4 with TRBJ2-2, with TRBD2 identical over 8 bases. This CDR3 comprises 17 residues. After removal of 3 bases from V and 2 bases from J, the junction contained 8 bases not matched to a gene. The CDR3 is CASSFWLAGGNTGELFF. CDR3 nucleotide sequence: TGTGCCAGCAGTTTTTGGCTAGCGGGCGGTAACACCGGGGAGCTGTTTTTT.

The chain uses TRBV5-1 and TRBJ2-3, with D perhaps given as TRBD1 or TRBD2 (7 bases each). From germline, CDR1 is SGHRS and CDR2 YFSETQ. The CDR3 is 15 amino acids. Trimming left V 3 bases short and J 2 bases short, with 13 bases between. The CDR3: CASSSGGQSTDTQYF. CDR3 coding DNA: TGCGCCAGCAGCTCGGGGGGACAGTCCACAGATACGCAGTATTTT.

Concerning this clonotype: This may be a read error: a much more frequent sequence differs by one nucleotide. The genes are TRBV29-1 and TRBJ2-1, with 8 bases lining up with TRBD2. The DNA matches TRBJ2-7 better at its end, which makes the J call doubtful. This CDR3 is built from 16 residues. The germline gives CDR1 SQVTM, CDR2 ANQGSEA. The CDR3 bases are TGCAGCGTTGTGTCCCCCGAAGCGGGAGCCTACAATGAGCAGTACTTC. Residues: CSVVSPEAGAYNEQYF.

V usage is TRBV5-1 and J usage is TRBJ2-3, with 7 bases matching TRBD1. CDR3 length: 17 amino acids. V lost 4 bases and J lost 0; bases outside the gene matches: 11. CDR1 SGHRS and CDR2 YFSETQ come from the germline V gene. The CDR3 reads CASSQGDRDRSTDTQYF. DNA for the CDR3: TGCGCCAGCAGCCAGGGGGATAGGGACCGTAGCACAGATACGCAGTATTTT.

CDR3 nucleotide sequence: TGTGCCAGCAGCCGGACTAATGAAAAACTGTTTTTT. Amino acid sequence: CASSRTNEKLFF. The chain couples TRBV6-5 to TRBJ1-4; the D is unclear. CDR1 is MNHEY, CDR2 SVGAGI, per germline. Trimming left V 6 bases short and J 2 bases short, with 4 bases between. The CDR3 sequence is 12 residues long.

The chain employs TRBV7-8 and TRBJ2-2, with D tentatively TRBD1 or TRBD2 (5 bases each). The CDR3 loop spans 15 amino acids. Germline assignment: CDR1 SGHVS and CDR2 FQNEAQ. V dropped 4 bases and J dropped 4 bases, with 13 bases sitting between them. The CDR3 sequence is CASSSGVGGTGELFF. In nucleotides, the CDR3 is TGTGCCAGCAGCTCCGGGGTTGGGGGCACCGGGGAGCTGTTTTTT.

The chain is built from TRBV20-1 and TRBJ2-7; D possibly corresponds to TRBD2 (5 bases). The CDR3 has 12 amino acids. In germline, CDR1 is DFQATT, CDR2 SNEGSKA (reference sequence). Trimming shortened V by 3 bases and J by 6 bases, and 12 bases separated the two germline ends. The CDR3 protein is CSAREEGREQYF. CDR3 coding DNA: TGCAGTGCTAGGGAAGAGGGCCGCGAGCAGTACTTC.

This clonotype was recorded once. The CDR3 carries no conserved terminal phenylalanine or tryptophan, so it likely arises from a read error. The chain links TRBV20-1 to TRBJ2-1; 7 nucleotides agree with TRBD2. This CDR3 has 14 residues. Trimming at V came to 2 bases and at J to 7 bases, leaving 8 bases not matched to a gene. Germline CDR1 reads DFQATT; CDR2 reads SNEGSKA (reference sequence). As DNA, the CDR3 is TGCAGTGCTAGATTGGGCGGGAGATTAAATGAGCAGTTCTGC. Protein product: CSARLGGRLNEQFC.

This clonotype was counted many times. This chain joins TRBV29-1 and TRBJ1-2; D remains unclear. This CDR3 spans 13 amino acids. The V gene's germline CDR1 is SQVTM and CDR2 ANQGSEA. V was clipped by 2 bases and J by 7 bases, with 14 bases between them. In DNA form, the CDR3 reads TGCAGCGTTGAAACAGCCACGGGAGGTGGCTACACCTTC. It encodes CSVETATGGGYTF.

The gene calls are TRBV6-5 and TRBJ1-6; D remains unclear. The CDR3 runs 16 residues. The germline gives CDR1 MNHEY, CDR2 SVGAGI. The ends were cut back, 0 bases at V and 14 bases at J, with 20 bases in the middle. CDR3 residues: CASSYSREGTKSTLHF. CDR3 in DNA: TGTGCCAGCAGTTACTCGAGGGAGGGAACCAAATCCACCCTCCACTTT.

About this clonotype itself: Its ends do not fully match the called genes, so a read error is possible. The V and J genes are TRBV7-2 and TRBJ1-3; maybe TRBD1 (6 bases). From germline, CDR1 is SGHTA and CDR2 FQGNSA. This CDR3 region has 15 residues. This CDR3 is CASSLTGSSGNTISF. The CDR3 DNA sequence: TGTGCCAGCAGCCTGACAGGCTCCTCTGGAAACACCATATCTTTT.

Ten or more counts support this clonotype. CDR3 DNA: TGTGCCAGCAGTTTATCTCCCCCGTACGAGCAGTACTTC. Translation: CASSLSPPYEQYF. The chain carries TRBV27 and TRBJ2-7; D ambiguous. Germline V gene sequence: CDR1 MNHEY, CDR2 SMNVEV (reference sequence). V was pared by 0 bases and J by 4 bases, with 7 bases between. The CDR3 has 13 amino acids.

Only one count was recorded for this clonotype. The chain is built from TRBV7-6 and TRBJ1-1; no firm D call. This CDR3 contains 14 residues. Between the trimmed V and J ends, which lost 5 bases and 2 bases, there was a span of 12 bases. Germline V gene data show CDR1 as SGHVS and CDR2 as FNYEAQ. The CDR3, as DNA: TGTGCCAGCAGCCCACGGCCCACAAACACTGAAGCTTTCTTT. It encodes CASSPRPTNTEAFF.

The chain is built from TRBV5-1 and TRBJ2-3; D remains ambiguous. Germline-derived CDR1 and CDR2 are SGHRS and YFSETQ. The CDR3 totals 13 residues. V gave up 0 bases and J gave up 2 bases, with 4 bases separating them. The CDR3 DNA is TGCGCCAGCAGCTTGGTTTACACAGATACGCAGTATTTT. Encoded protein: CASSLVYTDTQYF.

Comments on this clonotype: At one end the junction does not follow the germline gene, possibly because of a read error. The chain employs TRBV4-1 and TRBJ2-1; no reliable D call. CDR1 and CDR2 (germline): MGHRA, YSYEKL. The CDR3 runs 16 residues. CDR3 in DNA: TGCCCCAGCAGCCAAGATATGCGTCCCGCCTACAATGAGCAGTTCTTC. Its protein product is CPSSQDMRPAYNEQFF.

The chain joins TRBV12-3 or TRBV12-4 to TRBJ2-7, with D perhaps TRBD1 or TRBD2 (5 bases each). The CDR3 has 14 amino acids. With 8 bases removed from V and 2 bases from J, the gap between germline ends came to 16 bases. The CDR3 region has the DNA TGTGCCAGCGGAGGAAGGGGCCTGGCCTACGAGCAGTACTTC. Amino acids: CASGGRGLAYEQYF.

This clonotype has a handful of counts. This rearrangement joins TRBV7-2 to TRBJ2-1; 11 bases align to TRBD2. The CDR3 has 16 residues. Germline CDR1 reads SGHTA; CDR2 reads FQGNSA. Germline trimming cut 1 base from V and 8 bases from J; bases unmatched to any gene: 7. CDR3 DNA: TGTGCCAGCAGCTTAGGTACTAGCGGGAGTCGGGATGAGCAGTTCTTC. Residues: CASSLGTSGSRDEQFF. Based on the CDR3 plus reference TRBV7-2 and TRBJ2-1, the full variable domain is GAGVSQSPSNKVTEKGKDVELRCDPISGHTALYWYRQSLGQGLEFLIYFQGNSAPDKSGLPSDRFSAERTGGSVSTLTIQRTQQEDSAVYLCASSLGTSGSRDEQFFGPGTRLTVL.

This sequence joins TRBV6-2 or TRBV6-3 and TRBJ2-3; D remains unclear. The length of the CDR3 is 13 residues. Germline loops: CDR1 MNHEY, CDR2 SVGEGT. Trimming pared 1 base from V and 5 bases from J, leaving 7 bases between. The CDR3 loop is CASSYLDRDTQYF. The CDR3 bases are TGTGCCAGCAGTTACTTGGATAGAGATACGCAGTATTTT.

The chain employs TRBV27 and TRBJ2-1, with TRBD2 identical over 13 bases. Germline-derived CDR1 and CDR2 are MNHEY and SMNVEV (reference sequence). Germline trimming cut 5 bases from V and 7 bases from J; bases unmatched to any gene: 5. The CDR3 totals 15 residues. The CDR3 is CASSIGTSGINEQFF. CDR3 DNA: TGTGCCAGCAGTATCGGGACTAGCGGGATAAATGAGCAGTTCTTC.